Listed below are T cell receptor beta chains from one sample, sequenced in a study of blood T cell repertoires in COVID-19. TCRdb keeps only in-frame clones here, not all; method: immunoSEQ multiplex PCR. The data contain around 450,000 clones, about 85% of them seen just once; the ten biggest clones take up roughly 0.7%. The sequenced material came from PBMCs or T cells enriched from blood (not recorded which). All receptors derive from a woman younger than 30 who had recovered from COVID-19. Both conserved end residues are part of each CDR3. D genes are given only for firm matches. Some rows mark clone size as missing; the rest say once, few, many or name a class of expanded clone.

length: 14; J: TRBJ1-6; D: .; V: TRBV10-3; size: .; CDR3: CAIGPSSYNSPLHF; DNA: TGTGCCATCGGCCCTAGCTCCTATAATTCACCCCTCCACTTT
length: 14; J: TRBJ1-5; D: .; V: TRBV27; size: .; CDR3: CASSLRGSNQPQHF; DNA: TGTGCCAGCAGTTTAAGGGGGAGCAATCAGCCCCAGCATTTT
length: 17; J: TRBJ2-3; D: TRBD1; V: TRBV15; size: .; CDR3: CATSSQPTGGGTDTQYF; DNA: TGTGCCACCAGCTCTCAACCGACAGGGGGAGGCACAGATACGCAGTATTTT
length: 14; J: TRBJ1-1; D: .; V: TRBV12-5; size: .; CDR3: CASGRGLTNTEAFF; DNA: TGTGCTAGTGGCCGCGGACTGACGAACACTGAAGCTTTCTTT
length: 15; J: TRBJ1-5; D: TRBD1; V: TRBV6-5; size: .; CDR3: CASSRGMQGDQPQHF; DNA: TGTGCCAGCAGTCGGGGCATGCAGGGGGATCAGCCCCAGCATTTT
length: 13; J: TRBJ2-1; D: .; V: TRBV9; size: once; CDR3: CASTPTNANEQFF; DNA: TGTGCCAGCACTCCAACTAACGCGAATGAGCAGTTCTTC
length: 12; J: TRBJ2-3; D: .; V: TRBV7-2; size: .; CDR3: CASSSVSDTQYF; DNA: TGTGCCAGCAGCTCAGTAAGTGATACGCAGTATTTT
length: 15; J: TRBJ2-1; D: .; V: TRBV5-1; size: .; CDR3: CASSIDSVPYNEQFF; DNA: TGCGCCAGCAGCATTGACTCCGTACCCTACAATGAGCAGTTCTTC
length: 13; J: TRBJ1-4; D: .; V: TRBV4-1; size: .; CDR3: CASSQWAVEKLFF; DNA: TGCGCCAGCAGCCAATGGGCTGTGGAAAAACTGTTTTTT
length: 15; J: TRBJ2-3; D: TRBD1; V: TRBV19; size: .; CDR3: CASMTRDRGYDTQYF; DNA: TGTGCCAGTATGACCCGGGACAGGGGGTACGATACGCAGTATTTT
length: 19; J: TRBJ2-6; D: TRBD1; V: TRBV19; size: .; CDR3: CASSIGRDRVSSGANVLTF; DNA: TGTGCCAGTAGTATAGGCAGGGACAGGGTTTCCTCTGGGGCCAACGTCCTGACTTTC
length: 13; J: TRBJ1-2; D: TRBD1; V: TRBV6-5; size: .; CDR3: CASDRDRLYGYTF; DNA: TGTGCCAGCGACCGGGACAGGCTCTATGGCTACACCTTC
length: 15; J: TRBJ2-2; D: TRBD1; V: TRBV27; size: .; CDR3: CASSDDREDTGELFF; DNA: TGTGCCAGCAGTGATGACAGGGAAGACACCGGGGAGCTGTTTTTT
length: 14; J: TRBJ1-2; D: .; V: TRBV24-1; size: .; CDR3: CATQSGGTGSGYTF; DNA: TGTGCCACCCAAAGTGGAGGTACAGGGAGCGGCTACACCTTC
length: 16; J: TRBJ2-1; D: TRBD2; V: TRBV5-4; size: .; CDR3: CASSPLGLAGNNEQFF; DNA: TGTGCCAGCAGCCCCCTAGGGCTAGCGGGCAACAATGAGCAGTTCTTC
length: 14; J: TRBJ1-1; D: .; V: TRBV10-1; size: .; CDR3: CASSEAVGNTEAFF; DNA: TGCGCCAGCAGTGAGGCGGTGGGGAACACTGAAGCTTTCTTT
length: 13; J: TRBJ1-2; D: .; V: TRBV4-1; size: .; CDR3: CASSQGAGEGYTF; DNA: TGCGCCAGCAGCCAGGGAGCAGGGGAAGGCTACACCTTC
length: 16; J: TRBJ1-4; D: TRBD1; V: TRBV27; size: .; CDR3: CASSLGQGFQPEKLFF; DNA: TGTGCCAGCTCGCTAGGACAGGGATTCCAACCCGAAAAACTGTTTTTT
length: 13; J: TRBJ1-4; D: .; V: TRBV30; size: .; CDR3: CAWSIQVNEKLFF; DNA: TGTGCCTGGAGTATTCAGGTCAATGAAAAACTGTTTTTT
length: 14; J: TRBJ1-2; D: .; V: TRBV7-2; size: .; CDR3: CASSPRGGGYGYTF; DNA: TGTGCCAGCAGCCCGAGGGGGGGTGGCTATGGCTACACCTTC
length: 15; J: TRBJ2-7; D: TRBD1; V: TRBV4-1; size: .; CDR3: CASSPSDRSSYEQYF; DNA: TGCGCCAGCAGCCCCTCGGACAGGAGCTCCTACGAGCAGTACTTC
length: 14; J: TRBJ2-7; D: TRBD1; V: TRBV14; size: .; CDR3: CASSAGQGGYEQYF; DNA: TGTGCCAGCAGCGCGGGACAGGGCGGGTACGAGCAGTACTTC
length: 15; J: TRBJ1-6; D: .; V: TRBV5-5; size: .; CDR3: CASRPPGVTGSPLHF; DNA: TGTGCCAGCAGACCTCCGGGGGTCACGGGGTCACCCCTCCACTTT
length: 16; J: TRBJ1-5; D: TRBD1; V: TRBV5-1; size: .; CDR3: CASSPNPGQGNQPQHF; DNA: TGCGCCAGCAGCCCTAATCCGGGACAGGGGAATCAGCCCCAGCATTTT
length: 15; J: TRBJ1-5; D: TRBD1; V: TRBV19; size: .; CDR3: CASRGNRGYEQPQHF; DNA: TGTGCCAGTAGAGGGAACAGGGGTTATGAACAGCCCCAGCATTTT
length: 12; J: TRBJ1-2; D: TRBD1; V: TRBV12-5; size: .; CDR3: CASGPDRDGYTF; DNA: TGTGCTAGTGGCCCGGACAGGGACGGCTACACCTTC